Shown below are 32 T cell receptor beta chains from a single sample sequenced in a study of blood T cells in healthy people across ages (dated by TCRdb to between 2015 and 2017). The library was generated by 5' RACE. The sequencer listed for this sample is Illumina HiSeq 2500. A second PCR of about 6 to 12 cycles was performed with a sample-barcoded 5' primer and a J-beta primer mix. TCRdb reran the public reads through fastp at Q25 and MiXCR, keeping productive beta chains. All rows with the same CDR3 protein become a single entry with the most common DNA and genes. The sample contains about 1.4 million distinct CDR3 sequences, roughly 59% of them found a single time. The ten largest clonotypes hold roughly 7% of the sample. Sequencing was done on a sample of blood. The receptors were gathered from a man between 18 and 35 years old in good health.

This chain links TRBV6-5 with TRBJ2-5, with D maybe TRBD2 (6 bases). Judging by the DNA end, TRBJ2-7 fits better; the J call may be wrong. Germline values: CDR1 MNHEY, CDR2 SVGAGI. CDR3 size: 12 residues. The CDR3 protein is CASSRGKHEQYF. In DNA form, the CDR3 reads TGTGCCAGCAGTCGCGGGAAGCACGAGCAGTACTTC.

The gene calls are TRBV20-1 and TRBJ2-3, with 8 bases fitting TRBD1. CDR1 DFQATT and CDR2 SNEGSKA come from the germline V gene (reference sequence). This CDR3 is built from 17 residues. Germline trimming cut 4 bases from V and 4 bases from J; bases unmatched to any gene: 16. DNA of the CDR3: TGCAGTGCTACTTACGGGCTTGGACAGGGAGAGGCAGATACGCAGTATTTT. It codes for CSATYGLGQGEADTQYF.

There are a few counts of this clonotype. This chain uses TRBV12-3 or TRBV12-4 with TRBJ2-5, with 7 nucleotides matching TRBD2. The length of the CDR3 is 16 residues. The V gene end was trimmed by 6 bases and the J gene end by 4 bases; junction bases not matched to a gene: 14. This chain's CDR3 is CASRASGKRMGETQYF. CDR3 sequence (DNA): TGTGCCAGCAGGGCAAGCGGGAAGCGTATGGGAGAGACCCAGTACTTC.

V usage is TRBV10-2 and J usage is TRBJ2-1; TRBD2 agrees at 9 bases. V lost 7 bases to trimming and J lost 13 bases; unmatched junction nucleotides: 17. CDR3 size: 15 residues. The germline gives CDR1 WSHSY, CDR2 SAAADI. The CDR3 loop reads CASIEPGLATSGQFF. For the CDR3, the DNA is TGCGCCAGCATTGAACCCGGACTAGCGACCAGTGGACAGTTCTTC.

This clonotype was recorded only once. One end of the junction does not line up with germline, which may come from a read error. The rearrangement uses TRBV29-1 and TRBJ2-5; TRBD2 agrees at 10 bases. Germline V gene data show CDR1 as SQVTM and CDR2 as ANQGSEA. This CDR3 spans 13 amino acids. In DNA, the CDR3 is TGCAGCGTTAAGCGGGGGGGTAGAGAGGCCCAGTACTTC. It yields the protein CSVKRGGREAQYF. Looking up the rest from reference TRBV29-1 and TRBJ2-5 gives the full variable domain: SAVISQKPSRDICQRGTSLTIQCQVDSQVTMMFWYRQQPGQSLTLIATANQGSEATYESGFVIDKFPISRPNLTFSTLTVSNMSPEDSSIYLCSVKRGGREAQYFGPGTRLLVL.

The V gene is TRBV5-1, the J gene TRBJ2-3; D is unresolved. Between the trimmed V and J ends, which lost 4 bases and 6 bases, there was a span of 12 bases. Per the germline V gene, CDR1 is SGHRS and CDR2 is YFSETQ. The CDR3 length is 13 residues. The CDR3 DNA sequence: TGCGCCAGCAGCCAAAAAATTGGGGATACGCAGTATTTT. Encoded protein: CASSQKIGDTQYF. Supplemented by reference TRBV5-1 and TRBJ2-3, the full variable domain reads KAGVTQTPRYLIKTRGQQVTLSCSPISGHRSVSWYQQTPGQGLQFLFEYFSETQRNKGNFPGRFSGRQFSNSRSEMNVSTLELGDSALYLCASSQKIGDTQYFGPGTRLTVL.

J is TRBJ2-5 and V is TRBV24-1, with D maybe TRBD1 (5 bases). Germline CDR1 is KGHDR and CDR2 is SFDVKD. The CDR3 runs 16 residues. V was pared by 3 bases and J by 2 bases, with 15 bases between. The CDR3 region is CATSDPRAGLQETQYF. The DNA of the CDR3 is TGTGCCACCAGTGATCCCAGGGCCGGTTTACAAGAGACCCAGTACTTC.

The chain has TRBV29-1 and TRBJ1-2; tentative D call: TRBD1 (5 bases). The CDR3 runs to 14 residues. From germline, CDR1 is SQVTM and CDR2 ANQGSEA. Trimming stripped 2 bases from V and 3 bases from J, with 13 bases between. CDR3 coding DNA: TGCAGCGTTGAAAATTCCAGGGAAGACTATGGCTACACCTTC. Translated: CSVENSREDYGYTF. The full variable domain, in which reference TRBV29-1 and TRBJ1-2 provide the parts outside the CDR3, is SAVISQKPSRDICQRGTSLTIQCQVDSQVTMMFWYRQQPGQSLTLIATANQGSEATYESGFVIDKFPISRPNLTFSTLTVSNMSPEDSSIYLCSVENSREDYGYTFGSGTRLTVV.

The chain uses TRBV29-1 and TRBJ2-7; 9 bases line up with TRBD2. This CDR3 is 14 amino acids long. Germline V gene sequence: CDR1 SQVTM, CDR2 ANQGSEA. With 3 bases clipped from V and 2 bases from J, the junction kept 5 bases outside the gene matches. CDR3 bases: TGCAGCGTTGAGGGGCGGGAGGGGCCCTACGAGCAGTACTTC. It translates to CSVEGREGPYEQYF.

The chain is built from TRBV20-1 and TRBJ2-1, with 10 positions matching TRBD1. This CDR3 is 15 amino acids long. The V gene end was trimmed by 6 bases and the J gene end by 4 bases; junction bases not matched to a gene: 9. CDR1 is DFQATT, CDR2 SNEGSKA, per germline (reference sequence). The CDR3 loop is CSARTGQGWYNEQFF. Here the CDR3 DNA reads TGCAGTGCCCGGACGGGACAGGGGTGGTACAATGAGCAGTTCTTC.

This rearrangement joins TRBV4-2 to TRBJ2-1; perhaps D is TRBD1 or TRBD2 (5 bases each). Trimming took 7 bases from V and 5 from J, leaving 18 bases between them. The CDR3 contains 15 residues. CDR1 LGHNA and CDR2 YNFKEQ come from the germline V gene. CDR3 DNA: TGTGCCAGCACCAGGGTGCTGGGAGAAGACAATGAGCAGTTCTTC. It translates to CASTRVLGEDNEQFF.

In its sample, this clonotype was seen a few times. The J gene is TRBJ1-5, the V gene TRBV28, with D perhaps TRBD1 (5 bases). Germline lookup yields CDR1 MDHEN and CDR2 SYDVKM. The CDR3 has 15 amino acids. With 4 bases removed from V and 0 bases from J, the gap between germline ends came to 10 bases. The CDR3 is CASSYWGNSNQPQHF. CDR3 coding DNA: TGTGCCAGCAGTTACTGGGGCAATAGCAATCAGCCCCAGCATTTT.

This chain joins TRBV27 and TRBJ1-2; 8 bases are a match to TRBD1. Germline trimming cut 5 bases from V and 8 bases from J; bases unmatched to any gene: 7. The CDR3 runs 13 residues. The germline CDR1 and CDR2 sequences are MNHEY and SMNVEV (reference sequence). The CDR3 loop reads CASSAKTGEGYTF. The CDR3 DNA reads as TGTGCCAGCAGTGCAAAGACAGGGGAAGGCTACACCTTC.

This clonotype is a singleton in its sample. The rearrangement uses TRBV15 and TRBJ1-1; 8 nucleotides line up with TRBD1. Germline V gives CDR1 LNHNV, CDR2 YYDKDF (reference sequence). The CDR3 has 13 amino acids. With 8 bases clipped from V and 6 bases from J, the junction kept 8 bases outside the gene matches. CDR3 DNA sequence: TGTGCCACCGCTATCAGGGGGCCCGCTGAAGCTTTCTTT. It encodes CATAIRGPAEAFF. Full variable domain (remainder filled in from reference TRBV15 and TRBJ1-1): DAMVIQNPRYQVTQFGKPVTLSCSQTLNHNVMYWYQQKSSQAPKLLFHYYDKDFNNEADTPDNFQSRRPNTSFCFLDIRSPGLGDTAMYLCATAIRGPAEAFFGQGTRLTVV.

CDR3 sequence (DNA): TGTGCCTGGGAGAGGGACAGAAATTCCTACGAGCAGTACTTC. Translated: CAWERDRNSYEQYF. The chain combines TRBV30 with TRBJ2-4; TRBD1 aligns across 7 bases. The better agreement between TRBJ2-7 and the DNA end casts doubt on the J call. Per the germline V gene, CDR1 is GTSNPN and CDR2 is SVGIG (reference sequence). This CDR3 is 14 amino acids long.

This sequence joins TRBV27 and TRBJ1-6; 9 bases are a match to TRBD1. Germline V gene lookup returns CDR1 MNHEY and CDR2 SMNVEV (reference sequence). The trim removed 4 bases at V and 8 bases at J, leaving 6 bases unmatched. The CDR3 has 15 residues. Written as DNA, the CDR3 is TGTGCCAGCAGTTCCGGGACAGGGTATGATTCACCCCTCCACTTT. This gives the protein CASSSGTGYDSPLHF.

V is TRBV6-5 and J is TRBJ2-1; 11 nucleotides match TRBD2. The germline CDR1 and CDR2 sequences are MNHEY and SVGAGI. CDR3 length: 15 amino acids. Germline trimming cut 2 bases from V and 7 bases from J; bases unmatched to any gene: 4. The CDR3 region is CASSYLGTSGNEQFF. The CDR3 DNA is TGTGCCAGCAGTTACCTTGGGACTAGCGGAAATGAGCAGTTCTTC.

This clonotype was recorded a few times. This chain uses TRBV5-5 with TRBJ2-7; maybe TRBD1 (8 bases). Germline V gives CDR1 SGHKS, CDR2 YYEKEE (reference sequence). V lost 3 bases and J 1 base, leaving 17 bases between the germline ends. The CDR3 loop spans 16 amino acids. As DNA, the CDR3 is TGTGCCAGCAGCTACGGACAGGGACTAAATTCCTACGAGCAGTACTTC. It codes for CASSYGQGLNSYEQYF.

This sequence joins TRBV6-1 and TRBJ2-1; 9 nucleotides line up with TRBD2. Germline CDR1 and CDR2: MNHNS and SASEGT. The CDR3 is 18 amino acids. V dropped 5 bases and J dropped 0; count of bases not matched to a gene: 11. This chain's CDR3 is CASSPRPYSGSSYNEQFF. CDR3 DNA sequence: TGTGCCAGCAGTCCGCGTCCCTATAGCGGGAGCTCCTACAATGAGCAGTTCTTC.

V usage is TRBV4-2 and J usage is TRBJ1-4, with D perhaps TRBD1 (5 bases). The CDR3 is 12 amino acids. Trimming pared 9 bases from V and 12 bases from J, leaving 17 bases between. Germline V lookup: CDR1 LGHNA, CDR2 YNFKEQ. Here the CDR3 reads CASRGGAGELFF. CDR3 sequence (DNA): TGTGCCAGTCGTGGGGGAGCGGGCGAACTGTTTTTT.

This sequence joins TRBV6-5 and TRBJ2-5, with D tentatively TRBD1 (5 bases). The J call is doubtful: the DNA matches TRBJ2-7 better. There are 14 residues in the CDR3. The germline CDR1 and CDR2 sequences are MNHEY and SVGAGI. DNA of the CDR3: TGTGCCAGCAGTTACTCCAGGGCCCGTTACGAGCAGTACTTC. Protein product: CASSYSRARYEQYF.

This clonotype has only a few counts. The chain links TRBV20-1 to TRBJ2-7; 7 nucleotides match TRBD1. CDR3 length: 12 amino acids. Germline V lookup: CDR1 DFQATT, CDR2 SNEGSKA (reference sequence). After removal of 6 bases from V and 1 base from J, the junction contained 3 bases not matched to a gene. The CDR3 DNA follows: TGCAGTGCGGGACAGAGATCCTACGAGCAGTACTTC. This translates into CSAGQRSYEQYF.

The chain links TRBV11-2 to TRBJ1-1; TRBD1 agrees at 8 bases. V lost 4 bases to trimming and J lost 2 bases; unmatched junction nucleotides: 12. Per the germline V gene, CDR1 is SGHAT and CDR2 is FQNNGV. The CDR3 runs to 17 residues. The CDR3 nucleotides are TGTGCCAGCAGCTACGGACAGGGCGGGCCAAAAAACACTGAAGCTTTCTTT. This translates into CASSYGQGGPKNTEAFF.

The rearrangement uses TRBV4-1 and TRBJ1-1, with TRBD1 as a possible D gene (6 bases). This CDR3 comprises 15 residues. From germline, CDR1 is MGHRA and CDR2 YSYEKL. V was shortened by 4 bases and J by 7 bases, with 19 bases between the two germline ends. The CDR3 DNA is TGCGCCAGCAGCCCCCCGTTAAGGGGGACTTATGAAGCTTTCTTT. Translation: CASSPPLRGTYEAFF.

The chain employs TRBV29-1 and TRBJ2-4; 7 nucleotides agree with TRBD1. Near its end, the DNA agrees better with TRBJ2-7, so the J call may be wrong. The CDR3 is made up of 13 amino acids. Germline CDR1 is SQVTM and CDR2 is ANQGSEA. The CDR3 loop reads CSVEGQGDSEQYF. In DNA, the CDR3 is TGCAGCGTTGAAGGACAGGGTGATTCCGAGCAGTACTTC.

This clonotype was seen only a few times. The gene calls are TRBV4-1 and TRBJ2-3; D unclear. The CDR3 is 15 residues long. The V and J ends lost 1 base and 6 bases respectively, with 14 bases between them. Per germline, CDR1 MGHRA and CDR2 YSYEKL. CDR3 nucleotide sequence: TGCGCCAGCAGCCAAGTAGGAGTCGCCGGGGATACGCAGTATTTT. It codes for CASSQVGVAGDTQYF.

This chain joins TRBV28 and TRBJ1-4; D possibly corresponds to TRBD1 (6 bases). CDR3 size: 15 residues. Germline V gene sequence: CDR1 MDHEN, CDR2 SYDVKM. The V end was cut by 4 bases, the J end by 7 bases, with 16 bases between. The CDR3 DNA sequence: TGTGCCAGCAGTTCGGGGGTAGGGGGGATTGAAAAACTGTTTTTT. This encodes CASSSGVGGIEKLFF.

The V call is TRBV4-3, the J call TRBJ2-5; the match to TRBD1 covers 7 bases. Trimming removed 5 bases from V and 3 bases from J; junction bases left unmatched: 12. This CDR3 is 16 amino acids long. CDR1 is LGHNA and CDR2 is YSLEER in the germline V gene. CDR3 protein: CASSNRGIGSEETQYF. Written as DNA, the CDR3 is TGCGCCAGCAGCAACAGGGGTATCGGGTCGGAAGAGACCCAGTACTTC.

Concerning this clonotype: Possible read error: a much larger clone is one base away. This chain links TRBV11-2 with TRBJ2-1, with TRBD1 as a possible D gene (6 bases). From germline, CDR1 is SGHAT and CDR2 FQNNGV. With 7 bases removed from V and 0 bases from J, the gap between germline ends came to 10 bases. The CDR3 covers 14 residues. The CDR3 nucleotides are TGTGCCAGCACTACAGGGAGCTCCTACAATGAGCAGTTCTTC. It is translated as CASTTGSSYNEQFF.

J is TRBJ2-5 and V is TRBV5-1, with 12 bases aligning to TRBD1. The V gene's germline CDR1 is SGHRS and CDR2 YFSETQ. Unmatched junction bases numbered 7, after V lost 3 bases and J lost 4 bases. The CDR3 runs 16 residues. This chain's CDR3 is CASSWTGQGAGETQYF. The CDR3 DNA is TGCGCCAGCAGCTGGACGGGACAGGGGGCGGGAGAGACCCAGTACTTC.

The chain employs TRBV4-1 and TRBJ2-7, with 8 bases matching TRBD1. Trimming removed 4 bases from V and 3 bases from J; junction bases left unmatched: 8. The CDR3 is 15 amino acids. Germline assignment: CDR1 MGHRA and CDR2 YSYEKL. CDR3 amino acids: CASSRRSDRDYEQYF. CDR3 in DNA: TGCGCCAGCAGCCGTCGGTCGGACAGGGACTACGAGCAGTACTTC.

V gene TRBV20-1 combines with J gene TRBJ1-1; TRBD1 might be the D (6 bases). There are 12 residues in the CDR3. Germline-derived CDR1 and CDR2 are DFQATT and SNEGSKA (reference sequence). The CDR3 sequence: CRQGGPTIEAFF. CDR3 in DNA: TGCAGGCAAGGGGGGCCAACAATTGAAGCTTTCTTT.